This T cell receptor beta chain was sequenced for a study of T-cell reconstitution after alpha-beta-depleted transplantation in children. Unique molecular identifiers were used in preparing the TCRbeta library. TCRdb ran MiXCR on the PCR reads and lists one entry per CDR3 protein. The sample records 450,000 to 600,000 distinct CDR3 sequences, approximately 16% being singletons. This clonotype was picked up a small number of times. This CDR3 region has 17 residues. Trimming pared 3 bases from V and 0 bases from J, leaving 12 bases between. Germline values: CDR1 KGHSH, CDR2 LQKENI. This sequence joins TRBV18 and TRBJ2-6; D is tentatively TRBD1 or TRBD2 (5 bases each). The receptor was isolated from a human donor who donated a stem cell graft to a child with acute lymphoblastic leukemia. This material consisted of PBMCs from the stem cell graft donor, taken from the stem cell graft. CDR3 sequence: CASSPTRGDSGANVLTF. The CDR3 DNA sequence: TGTGCCAGCTCACCGACCAGAGGGGACTCTGGGGCCAACGTCCTGACTTTC.